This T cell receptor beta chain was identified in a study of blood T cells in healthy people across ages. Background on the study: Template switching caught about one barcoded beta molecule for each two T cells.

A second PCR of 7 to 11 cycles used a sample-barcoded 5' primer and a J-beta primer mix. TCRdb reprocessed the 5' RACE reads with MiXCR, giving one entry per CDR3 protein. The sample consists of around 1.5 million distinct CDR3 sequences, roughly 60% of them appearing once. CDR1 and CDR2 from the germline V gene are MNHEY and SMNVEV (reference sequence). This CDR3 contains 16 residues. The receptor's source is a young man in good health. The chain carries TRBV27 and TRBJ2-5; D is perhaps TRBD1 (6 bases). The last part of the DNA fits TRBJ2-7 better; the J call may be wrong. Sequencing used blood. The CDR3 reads CASSRDPGTRVYEQYF. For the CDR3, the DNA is TGTGCCAGCAGCCGAGATCCCGGGACAAGGGTCTACGAGCAGTACTTC.